This T cell receptor (beta chain) is drawn from a study of T cells after posttransplantation cyclophosphamide. General study results and limits: Skin or GI-infiltrating T cells shared few TRB sequences with blood.

The data were produced by immunoSEQ multiplex PCR, yet TCRdb's version contains in-frame clones alone and is incomplete. The sample is made up of 25,000 to 35,000 clones, none counted only once. The CDR3 spans 11 residues. CDR1 SQVTM and CDR2 ANQGSEA come from the germline V gene. At least ten counts were recorded for this clone. Its antigen is currently unknown. Its ends do not fully match the called genes, so a read error is possible. The TCR sequence derives from a woman aged 30 to 39 in good health and a related stem cell transplant donor. V gene TRBV29-1 combines with J gene TRBJ2-1; 9 positions agree with TRBD2. What was sequenced was PBMCs. The CDR3 nucleotides are TGCAGCTCAAACCCCGTGGCGGGGGGGCTCTTC. It codes for CSSNPVAGGLF.